These T cell receptor gamma chains were read from a single sample in a study of Vδ1+ human thymocytes. TCRdb re-called the multiplex PCR reads with CATT. Here the sample spans 30,000 to 45,000 gamma-chain clones, roughly 21% being singletons. The material sequenced was Vdelta1+ gamma-delta thymocytes from the thymus. These receptors came from a girl in the first two years of life who had congenital heart surgery. CDR3s leave out the opening cysteine and the closing phenylalanine or tryptophan.

TRGV8	TRGJ1/TRGJ2	ATWDRTLKHYKKL
TRGV9	TRGJP1	ALWDNTGWFKI
TRGV8	TRGJ1/TRGJ2	ATWDRPSRNYYKKL
TRGV9	TRGJ1/TRGJ2	ALWVPPRKKL
TRGV4	TRGJ1/TRGJ2	ATPPRVPNYYKKL
TRGV9	TRGJP	ALWEVLVEELGKKIKV
TRGV9	TRGJ1/TRGJ2	ALWEALTQKL
TRGV2	TRGJ1/TRGJ2	ATWDAYYYKKL
TRGV3	TRGJ1/TRGJ2	ATWDRLHYYKKL
TRGV9	TRGJ1/TRGJ2	ALWEVSSPKKL
TRGV3	TRGJ1/TRGJ2	ATWDRVYYKKL
TRGV9	TRGJ1/TRGJ2	ALWERGSYYKKL
TRGV9	TRGJP2	ALWEGFNSSDWIKT
TRGV3	TRGJ1/TRGJ2	ATWDRGRSYYKKL
TRGV4	TRGJ1/TRGJ2	ATWLGQKL
TRGV4	TRGJ1/TRGJ2	ATWANSNYYKKL
TRGV2	TRGJ1/TRGJ2	ATWDGPLRYYKKL
TRGV3	TRGJ1/TRGJ2	ATWVSYRKL
TRGV4	TRGJ1/TRGJ2	ATWDNSSYKKL
TRGV3	TRGJ1/TRGJ2	ATWDRLIPSSTNKKL
TRGV5	TRGJ1/TRGJ2	ATWDRRSWPSLYYKKL
TRGV2	TRGJ1/TRGJ2	ATWDGDWYKKL
TRGV2	TRGJ1/TRGJ2	ATWEDRMDYKKL
TRGV3	TRGJ1/TRGJ2	ATWDIGNYYKKL
TRGV8	TRGJ1/TRGJ2	ATWDSREKL
TRGV3	TRGJ1/TRGJ2	ATWPGHYKKL
TRGV3	TRGJ1/TRGJ2	ATWDRPQFGKL
TRGV5	TRGJ1/TRGJ2	ATWAPGGNYYKKL
TRGV9	TRGJ1/TRGJ2	ALWEVLRGYYKKL
TRGV3	TRGJ1/TRGJ2	ATWDITYKKL
TRGV3	TRGJP1	ATWDRQKTTGWFKI
TRGV8	TRGJP2	ATWDAASDWIKT
TRGV2	TRGJP2	ATWDGRGSSDWIKT
TRGV9	TRGJ1/TRGJ2	ALWERPTLNYYKKL
TRGV4	TRGJ1/TRGJ2	ATWAPLRDKKL
TRGV4	TRGJP2	ATWDGAHWIKT
TRGV3	TRGJ1/TRGJ2	ATWDRNYYKKL
TRGV4	TRGJ1/TRGJ2	ATWVSRYKKL
TRGV4	TRGJ1/TRGJ2	ATWEGRDYKKL
TRGV9	TRGJ1/TRGJ2	ALWEVGYYKKL
TRGV4	TRGJ1/TRGJ2	ATWDGNKKL